Presented here are 19 T cell receptor beta chains from one specimen sequenced in a study of blood T cell repertoires in COVID-19. This table comes from immunoSEQ multiplex PCR, and its TCRdb copy is limited to in-frame clones, with some not included. Among about 190,000 clones listed, under 90% were seen once. The sequencing sample was made of peripheral blood. Source of these receptors: a man between 40 and 49 years old with acute or convalescent COVID-19.

This chain uses TRBV11-2 with TRBJ2-3; TRBD2 aligns across 9 bases. The J segment lost 2 bases and the V segment lost 0 bases, leaving 6 bases of the junction unmatched. The CDR3 loop spans 17 amino acids. Germline V gene sequence: CDR1 SGHAT, CDR2 FQNNGV. The chain's CDR3 is CASSLDASGANTDTQYF. CDR3 sequence (DNA): TGTGCCAGCAGCTTAGATGCTAGCGGGGCCAACACAGATACGCAGTATTTT.

The chain recombines TRBV28 with TRBJ1-1; D might be TRBD1 (5 bases). Looked up from germline, CDR1 is MDHEN and CDR2 is SYDVKM. The V and J ends lost 5 bases and 4 bases respectively, with 11 bases between them. The CDR3 consists of 13 residues. The CDR3, as DNA: TGTGCCAGCAGTAGGGGCCCAATCACTGAAGCTTTCTTT. This gives the protein CASSRGPITEAFF. Full variable domain (rest looked up from reference TRBV28 and TRBJ1-1): DVKVTQSSRYLVKRTGEKVFLECVQDMDHENMFWYRQDPGLGLRLIYFSYDVKMKEKGDIPEGYSVSREKKERFSLILESASTNQTSMYLCASSRGPITEAFFGQGTRLTVV.

This chain's CDR3 is CSVVLPSYEQYF. DNA for the CDR3: TGCAGCGTTGTACTACCCAGCTACGAGCAGTACTTC. V usage is TRBV29-1 and J usage is TRBJ2-7; no clear D. The germline CDR1 and CDR2 sequences are SQVTM and ANQGSEA. The CDR3 extends over 12 amino acids. Between the trimmed V and J ends, which lost 4 bases and 3 bases, there was a span of 10 bases.

The V call is TRBV6-1, the J call TRBJ2-5; a possible D gene is TRBD2 (6 bases). The CDR3 is 16 residues long. Trimming pared 3 bases from V and 7 bases from J, leaving 21 bases between. The germline V gene has CDR1 MNHNS and CDR2 SASEGT. The CDR3 DNA reads as TGTGCCAGCAGTGACCTCGCCTGGGACTCTGGGGGGACCCAGTACTTC. Amino acid sequence: CASSDLAWDSGGTQYF.

The gene calls are TRBV12-3 or TRBV12-4 and TRBJ2-1, with D uncertain. Deletions cut 3 bases from V and 7 bases from J, with 7 bases between. The CDR3 sequence is 12 residues long. CDR3 amino acids: CASSFLPNEQFF. DNA for the CDR3: TGTGCCAGCAGTTTCCTCCCGAATGAGCAGTTCTTC.

V and J are TRBV15 and TRBJ2-7; TRBD1 might be the D (5 bases). From germline, CDR1 is LNHNV and CDR2 YYDKDF (reference sequence). The CDR3 is made up of 13 amino acids. V lost 5 bases, J lost 7 bases, and 15 bases lay in between. As DNA, the CDR3 is TGTGCCACCAGCTATCCCAAAGGGGATGAGCAGTACTTC. Its translation is CATSYPKGDEQYF.

This rearrangement joins TRBV6-4 to TRBJ1-2; TRBD1 matches at 8 bases. The CDR3 length is 16 residues. J was trimmed by 6 bases and V by 4 bases; bases with no gene match: 13. CDR1 and CDR2 from the germline V gene are MRHNA and SNTAGT. The CDR3 here is CASSAGQGGLSDGYTF. Here the CDR3 DNA reads TGTGCCAGCAGTGCTGGACAGGGAGGCCTTTCCGATGGCTACACCTTC.

The chain employs TRBV11-2 and TRBJ1-2; D might be TRBD1 (5 bases). The V and J ends lost 2 bases and 0 bases respectively, with 10 bases between them. Germline lookup yields CDR1 SGHAT and CDR2 FQNNGV. CDR3 length: 15 residues. The CDR3 spells CASSLSQGTNYGYTF. CDR3 DNA sequence: TGTGCCAGCAGCTTATCGCAGGGAACTAACTATGGCTACACCTTC. Drawing the rest from reference TRBV11-2 and TRBJ1-2, the complete variable domain is EAGVAQSPRYKIIEKRQSVAFWCNPISGHATLYWYQQILGQGPKLLIQFQNNGVVDDSQLPKDRFSAERLKGVDSTLKIQPAKLEDSAVYLCASSLSQGTNYGYTFGSGTRLTVV.

The rearrangement uses TRBV6-5 and TRBJ2-7; 10 nucleotides match TRBD2. The CDR3 contains 16 residues. The junction had 6 bases not matched to a gene; V was cut back by 1 base and J by 3 bases. Germline CDR1 is MNHEY and CDR2 is SVGAGI. CDR3 loop: CASSYLAGGPLYEQYF. In DNA form, the CDR3 reads TGTGCCAGCAGTTACTTAGCGGGGGGCCCCCTCTACGAGCAGTACTTC.

The V and J genes are TRBV5-1 and TRBJ2-1; D is unclear. The CDR3 is made up of 17 amino acids. Germline lookup yields CDR1 SGHRS and CDR2 YFSETQ. The ends were cut back, 0 bases at V and 0 bases at J, with 13 bases in the middle. The CDR3 loop reads CASSLAVGLSSYNEQFF. The CDR3 coding sequence is TGCGCCAGCAGCTTGGCCGTGGGCCTGAGCTCCTACAATGAGCAGTTCTTC.

The gene calls are TRBV3-1 (or the pseudogene TRBV3-2) and TRBJ1-3; possibly TRBD1 for D (6 bases). CDR1 is LGHDT and CDR2 is YNNKEL in the germline V gene (reference sequence). The CDR3 is made up of 19 amino acids. V lost 0 bases to trimming and J lost 3 bases, with 21 bases between them. The CDR3 sequence is CASSQEGGGLRGSGNTIYF. The CDR3, as DNA: TGTGCCAGCAGCCAAGAAGGGGGGGGCCTCCGAGGTAGTGGAAACACCATATATTTT.

This clone showed up just once. This sequence joins TRBV19 and TRBJ1-6; a possible D gene is TRBD1 (6 bases). The CDR3 has 13 residues. Germline loops: CDR1 LNHDA, CDR2 SQIVND (reference sequence). The V and J ends lost 6 bases and 10 bases respectively, with 13 bases between them. This CDR3 reads CASSNREQSPLHF. DNA of the CDR3: TGTGCCAGTAGCAACAGGGAACAATCACCCCTCCACTTT.

CDR3 amino acids: CARSLVFGVRDSPLHF. The CDR3 DNA follows: TGTGCCAGAAGCTTGGTTTTCGGGGTAAGGGATTCACCCCTCCACTTT. The V call is TRBV5-3, the J call TRBJ1-6, with D unresolved. TRBV5-3 is treated as an ORF (open reading frame) with a function not yet certain. With 0 bases removed from V and 8 bases from J, the gap between germline ends came to 15 bases. The CDR3 runs 16 residues.

The chain has TRBV30 and TRBJ1-3; tentative D call: TRBD1 (5 bases). The germline V and J ends were trimmed by 0 bases and 3 bases, with 18 bases remaining between them. Looked up from germline, CDR1 is GTSNPN and CDR2 is SVGIG (reference sequence). This CDR3 has 17 residues. The CDR3 here is CAWSVRPGGNYGNTIYF. The DNA of the CDR3 is TGTGCCTGGAGTGTACGCCCGGGGGGGAATTATGGAAACACCATATATTTT.

This chain uses TRBV20-1 with TRBJ1-1; D is ambiguous. The length of the CDR3 is 13 residues. V was shortened by 3 bases and J by 4 bases, with 12 bases between the two germline ends. Germline V gives CDR1 DFQATT, CDR2 SNEGSKA (reference sequence). The CDR3, as DNA: TGCAGTGCTAGTCAGGATCTAGCCACTGAAGCTTTCTTT. It is translated as CSASQDLATEAFF.

This clone was recorded only once. The rearrangement links TRBV18 to TRBJ1-2; possibly TRBD1 for D (6 bases). From germline, CDR1 is KGHSH and CDR2 LQKENI. Between the trimmed V and J ends, which lost 0 bases and 3 bases, there was a span of 14 bases. This CDR3 spans 16 amino acids. Here the CDR3 reads CASSPPSVGGDYGYTF. The CDR3 bases are TGTGCCAGCTCACCACCCTCGGTAGGGGGGGACTATGGCTACACCTTC.

This sequence joins TRBV5-1 and TRBJ1-3, with D unresolved. Germline CDR1 is SGHRS and CDR2 is YFSETQ. The V end lost 4 bases, the J end lost 4 bases, and 18 bases lay between the germline ends. The CDR3 is 16 residues long. The CDR3 bases are TGCGCCAGCAGCCGAGGGTCATTAAGTCGGGGAAACACCATATATTTT. As protein: CASSRGSLSRGNTIYF. Full variable domain (missing parts from reference TRBV5-1 and TRBJ1-3): KAGVTQTPRYLIKTRGQQVTLSCSPISGHRSVSWYQQTPGQGLQFLFEYFSETQRNKGNFPGRFSGRQFSNSRSEMNVSTLELGDSALYLCASSRGSLSRGNTIYFGEGSWLTVV.

This sequence joins TRBV18 and TRBJ2-1; TRBD2 aligns across 10 bases. V shed 2 bases, J shed 0 bases, and the junction held 16 bases outside the gene matches. CDR1 KGHSH and CDR2 LQKENI come from the germline V gene. The CDR3 is 21 residues long. This CDR3 reads CASSPIQLAGRPASSYNEQFF. Here the CDR3 DNA reads TGTGCCAGCTCACCAATCCAACTAGCGGGGCGACCGGCTTCCTCCTACAATGAGCAGTTCTTC.

The CDR3 protein is CASSGWAVQSGGELFF. The CDR3 coding sequence is TGTGCCAGCAGCGGATGGGCTGTCCAATCTGGCGGGGAGCTGTTTTTT. The V and J genes are TRBV7-9 and TRBJ2-2; D is undetermined. CDR1 is SEHNR and CDR2 is FQNEAQ in the germline V gene (reference sequence). The V and J ends lost 5 bases and 7 bases respectively, with 20 bases between them. This CDR3 has 16 residues.